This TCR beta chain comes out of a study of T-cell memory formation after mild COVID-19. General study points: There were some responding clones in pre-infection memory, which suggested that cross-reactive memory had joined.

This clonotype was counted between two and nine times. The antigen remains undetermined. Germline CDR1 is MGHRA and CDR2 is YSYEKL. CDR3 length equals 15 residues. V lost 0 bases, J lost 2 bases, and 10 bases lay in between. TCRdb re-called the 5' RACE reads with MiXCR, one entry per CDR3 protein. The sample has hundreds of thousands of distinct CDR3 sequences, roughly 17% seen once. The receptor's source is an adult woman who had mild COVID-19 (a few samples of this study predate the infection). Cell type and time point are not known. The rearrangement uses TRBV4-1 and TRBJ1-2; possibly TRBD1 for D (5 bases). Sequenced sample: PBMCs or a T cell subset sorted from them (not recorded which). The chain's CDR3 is CASSQDFQGNYGYTF. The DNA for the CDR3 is TGCGCCAGCAGCCAAGATTTTCAGGGAAACTATGGCTACACCTTC.